This T cell receptor beta chain was observed in a study of blood T cell repertoires in COVID-19. The CDR3 covers 15 residues. Germline assignment: CDR1 MDHEN and CDR2 SYDVKM. V was trimmed by 1 base and J by 5 bases, leaving 14 bases between them. Study processing details: Estimation of nucleated cell counts relied on the amplification of reference gene primers. Assay: immunoSEQ multiplex PCR; the TCRdb copy retains only in-frame clones and omits some. V and J calls and clone size follow that table, whereas D and trimming were derived from the DNA. The table has more than 250,000 clones, about 86% seen once.

The TCR comes from a woman under 40 who had recovered from COVID-19. Source material: peripheral blood. This sequence joins TRBV28 and TRBJ1-2, with TRBD1 as a possible D gene (6 bases). CDR3 protein: CASSLSWSQGYGYTF. CDR3 in DNA: TGTGCCAGCAGTTTATCATGGTCCCAGGGGTATGGCTACACCTTC.